A single sample is the source of the 3 T cell receptor beta chains below, sequenced in a study of OX40 agonist ivuxolimab in advanced cancers. Profiled with immunoSEQ multiplex PCR; TCRdb holds only in-frame clones, not every one. Among fewer than 30,000 clones listed, 81% were seen once. Sequenced material: CD4+ or CD8+ T cells sorted from blood, taken in a trial of the OX40 agonist ivuxolimab. The receptors were sampled from an adult with an advanced solid tumor such as melanoma, head and neck, liver or kidney cancer.

The chain is built from TRBV6-1 and TRBJ2-1; D gene ambiguous. The CDR3 is made up of 14 amino acids. CDR1 is MNHNS, CDR2 SASEGT, per germline. Between the trimmed V and J ends, which lost 3 bases and 4 bases, there was a span of 10 bases. For the CDR3, the DNA is TGTGCCAGCAGTGAGGAGTCCTGGTACAATGAGCAGTTCTTC. Amino acid sequence: CASSEESWYNEQFF.

V and J are TRBV18 and TRBJ2-7, with TRBD1 identical over 7 bases. The CDR3 loop spans 13 amino acids. The V segment lost 0 bases and the J segment 4 bases; nucleotides outside the gene matches: 0. Germline V lookup: CDR1 KGHSH, CDR2 LQKENI. The CDR3 nucleotides read TGTGCCAGCTCACCACCGACAGGGTACGAGCAGTACTTC. Protein: CASSPPTGYEQYF.

J is TRBJ2-7 and V is TRBV2, with D perhaps matching TRBD1 or TRBD2 (5 bases each). Germline CDR1 reads SNHLY; CDR2 reads FYNNEI. This CDR3 spans 15 amino acids. V was cut by 2 bases and J by 3 bases, with 14 bases left in between. The CDR3 region has the DNA TGTGCCAGCAGTGAAAGAGGGGCCGGAGTCTACGAGCAGTACTTC. It yields the protein CASSERGAGVYEQYF.